This record looks at one T cell receptor (beta chain) sequence and its context. These data are taken from a study of blood T cell repertoires in COVID-19. Germline loops: CDR1 SEHNR, CDR2 FQNEAQ (reference sequence). The CDR3 has 12 residues. V lost 2 bases to trimming and J lost 13 bases, with 14 bases between them. Here immunoSEQ multiplex PCR was the method, and the copy in TCRdb shows in-frame clones only, minus some. The sample contains some 120,000 clones, around 82% of which appear only once. The sequence derives from a woman in her twenties or thirties who had recovered from COVID-19. Specimen: peripheral blood. This chain uses TRBV7-9 with TRBJ1-1; a weak D match, TRBD1 (6 bases). This CDR3 reads CASSLSNRDYFF. The CDR3 DNA is TGTGCCAGCAGCTTATCGAACAGGGATTATTTCTTT. Drawing the rest from reference TRBV7-9 and TRBJ1-1, the complete variable domain is DTGVSQNPRHKITKRGQNVTFRCDPISEHNRLYWYRQTLGQGPEFLTYFQNEAQLEKSRLLSDRFSAERPKGSFSTLEIQRTEQGDSAMYLCASSLSNRDYFFGQGTRLTVV.